These 26 T cell receptor beta chains were all obtained from the same sample, sequenced in a study of response to subunit inactivated influenza vaccine. MiXCR, applied by TCRdb to the RT-PCR reads, yields one record per CDR3 protein. The sample records roughly 670,000 distinct CDR3 sequences, 12% to 15% being singletons. The material sequenced was PBMCs from blood, taken around two weeks before vaccination. The receptor source for this set is a man between 50 and 59 years old who received an inactivated influenza vaccine.

This clonotype was seen repeatedly, ten times or more. The rearrangement links TRBV5-1 to TRBJ2-1; unclear D gene. The CDR3 has 16 amino acids. CDR1 and CDR2 (germline): SGHRS, YFSETQ. Deletions cut 0 bases from V and 2 bases from J, with 12 bases between. This CDR3 is CASSLVAASTYNEQFF. In DNA, the CDR3 is TGCGCCAGCAGCTTGGTCGCGGCTTCAACCTACAATGAGCAGTTCTTC. Using reference TRBV5-1 and TRBJ2-1 for the parts outside the CDR3, the full variable domain is KAGVTQTPRYLIKTRGQQVTLSCSPISGHRSVSWYQQTPGQGLQFLFEYFSETQRNKGNFPGRFSGRQFSNSRSEMNVSTLELGDSALYLCASSLVAASTYNEQFFGPGTRLTVL.

This clonotype was counted many times. The chain carries TRBV12-3 or TRBV12-4 and TRBJ1-5; the D gene is possibly TRBD1 (5 bases). The V and J ends lost 3 bases and 6 bases respectively, with 9 bases between them. The CDR3 is 13 residues long. The CDR3 protein is CASSFTGGQPQHF. The CDR3 coding sequence is TGTGCCAGCAGTTTTACAGGAGGTCAGCCCCAGCATTTT.

This clonotype was found a few times. The rearrangement uses TRBV5-1 and TRBJ2-7; 10 bases are shared with TRBD1. Per the germline V gene, CDR1 is SGHRS and CDR2 is YFSETQ. The CDR3 has 14 residues. Trimming cost V 3 bases and J 9 bases; bases outside gene matches: 9. The CDR3 protein is CASSYGTGDLLQYF. DNA for the CDR3: TGCGCCAGCAGCTACGGGACAGGGGACCTTCTGCAGTACTTC. Full variable domain (rest looked up from reference TRBV5-1 and TRBJ2-7): KAGVTQTPRYLIKTRGQQVTLSCSPISGHRSVSWYQQTPGQGLQFLFEYFSETQRNKGNFPGRFSGRQFSNSRSEMNVSTLELGDSALYLCASSYGTGDLLQYFGPGTRLTVT.

The chain carries TRBV5-8 and TRBJ1-2, with D perhaps TRBD1 (5 bases). Germline V lookup: CDR1 SGHTS, CDR2 YDEGEE. Trimming removed 8 bases from V and 7 bases from J, with 18 bases in between. CDR3 length equals 13 residues. CDR3 bases: TGTGCCAGTAACTCAAGACAGACTATTGGCTACACCTTC. This sequence encodes CASNSRQTIGYTF.

This clonotype occurred a few times. V is TRBV2 and J is TRBJ2-1; TRBD1 matches at 8 bases. Germline V CDR1 and CDR2: SNHLY, FYNNEI. The trim removed 6 bases at V and 8 bases at J, leaving 9 bases unmatched. This CDR3 has 14 residues. The CDR3: CASRPGQAGDEQFF. For the CDR3, the DNA is TGTGCCAGCAGACCGGGACAGGCTGGCGATGAGCAGTTCTTC.

The table lists this clonotype with many counts. J is TRBJ2-1 and V is TRBV5-1; D is ambiguous. CDR3 size: 15 residues. The V and J ends lost 4 bases and 2 bases respectively, with 13 bases between them. The germline gives CDR1 SGHRS, CDR2 YFSETQ. The CDR3 reads CASSPDPITYNEQFF. CDR3 sequence (DNA): TGCGCCAGCAGCCCGGATCCAATAACCTACAATGAGCAGTTCTTC. The variable domain in full, with the rest retrieved from reference TRBV5-1 and TRBJ2-1, is KAGVTQTPRYLIKTRGQQVTLSCSPISGHRSVSWYQQTPGQGLQFLFEYFSETQRNKGNFPGRFSGRQFSNSRSEMNVSTLELGDSALYLCASSPDPITYNEQFFGPGTRLTVL.

This clonotype was observed a few times. The chain has TRBV5-1 and TRBJ2-7; a possible D gene is TRBD1 (6 bases). Germline CDR1 and CDR2: SGHRS and YFSETQ. The CDR3 spans 14 residues. The V and J ends lost 0 bases and 6 bases respectively, with 13 bases between them. The CDR3 DNA sequence: TGCGCCAGCAGCTTGGGACAGGCAAGGGGCGAGCAGTACTTC. Translated, it gives CASSLGQARGEQYF.

There are a few counts of this clonotype. The chain is built from TRBV5-5 and TRBJ2-3; TRBD1 might be the D (6 bases). V lost 5 bases to trimming and J lost 4 bases, with 23 bases between them. Germline lookup yields CDR1 SGHKS and CDR2 YYEKEE (reference sequence). CDR3 length equals 17 residues. CDR3 sequence: CASSSPPTGSGADTQYF. In nucleotides, the CDR3 is TGTGCCAGCAGTTCTCCCCCAACAGGTTCAGGGGCAGATACGCAGTATTTT.

The sample holds a few counts of this clonotype. The chain couples TRBV6-5 to TRBJ1-6; 8 positions match TRBD1. Germline values: CDR1 MNHEY, CDR2 SVGAGI. With 2 bases clipped from V and 9 bases from J, the junction kept 9 bases outside the gene matches. This CDR3 comprises 16 residues. CDR3 DNA: TGTGCCAGCAGTTACGGGCAGGGGGCAGTGAGTTCACCCCTCCACTTT. Encoded protein: CASSYGQGAVSSPLHF.

This clonotype was detected ten times or more. The chain joins TRBV12-3 or TRBV12-4 to TRBJ2-3; D remains unclear. Trimming stripped 2 bases from V and 3 bases from J, with 6 bases between. The CDR3 is 13 amino acids. The CDR3 nucleotides are TGTGCCAGCAGTTTACGGCAGACAGATACGCAGTATTTT. Its translation: CASSLRQTDTQYF.

The gene calls are TRBV4-3 and TRBJ2-7; maybe TRBD1 (5 bases). Germline CDR1 reads LGHNA; CDR2 reads YSLEER. The V and J ends lost 0 bases and 2 bases respectively, with 14 bases between them. The CDR3 has 16 residues. CDR3 residues: CASSQEHAGRPYEQYF. Here the CDR3 DNA reads TGCGCCAGCAGCCAAGAACACGCAGGGCGGCCCTACGAGCAGTACTTC.

This clonotype has more than one count but fewer than ten. V gene TRBV12-3 or TRBV12-4 combines with J gene TRBJ2-7; 11 bases match TRBD2. Trimming cost V 4 bases and J 2 bases; bases outside gene matches: 10. The CDR3 totals 17 residues. The CDR3 DNA sequence: TGTGCCAGCAGTTCTGGCCCGGGGACTAGCGGACCCTACGAGCAGTACTTC. Translation: CASSSGPGTSGPYEQYF.

V and J are TRBV2 and TRBJ2-5; D not certain. The germline gives CDR1 SNHLY, CDR2 FYNNEI. The germline V and J ends were trimmed by 3 bases and 5 bases, with 4 bases remaining between them. The CDR3 has 11 amino acids. CDR3 loop: CASSDAETQYF. DNA of the CDR3: TGTGCCAGCAGTGACGCTGAGACCCAGTACTTC. Based on the CDR3 plus reference TRBV2 and TRBJ2-5, the full variable domain is EPEVTQTPSHQVTQMGQEVILRCVPISNHLYFYWYRQILGQKVEFLVSFYNNEISEKSEIFDDQFSVERPDGSNFTLKIRSTKLEDSAMYFCASSDAETQYFGPGTRLLVL.

This clonotype appeared a few times. The chain uses TRBV7-9 and TRBJ2-2; D perhaps matches TRBD2 (6 bases). Trimming removed 1 base from V and 3 bases from J, with 15 bases in between. Per germline, CDR1 SEHNR and CDR2 FQNEAQ (reference sequence). This CDR3 spans 17 amino acids. The CDR3 bases are TGTGCCAGCAGCTTAGTCGGTTCGGGGGACCACACCGGGGAGCTGTTTTTT. Amino acid sequence: CASSLVGSGDHTGELFF.

There are a few counts of this clonotype. The gene calls are TRBV3-1 and TRBJ2-7, with D maybe TRBD1 (5 bases). The germline V and J ends were trimmed by 5 bases and 3 bases, with 17 bases remaining between them. In germline, CDR1 is LGHDT, CDR2 YNNKEL (reference sequence). The CDR3 covers 15 residues. The CDR3 bases are TGTGCCAGCAGCTTAGGACAAGGTAGAGGCTACGAGCAGTACTTC. It translates to CASSLGQGRGYEQYF.

The V gene is TRBV28, the J gene TRBJ2-5; D ambiguous. V was clipped by 3 bases and J by 5 bases, with 10 bases between them. The CDR3 is made up of 13 amino acids. The germline gives CDR1 MDHEN, CDR2 SYDVKM. The chain's CDR3 is CASSFSSIETQYF. The CDR3 region has the DNA TGTGCCAGCAGTTTTTCCAGTATTGAGACCCAGTACTTC.

The chain links TRBV6-2 or TRBV6-3 to TRBJ2-2; perhaps TRBD1 as D (5 bases). The V end lost 6 bases, the J end lost 11 bases, and 13 bases lay between the germline ends. The CDR3 spans 12 residues. Germline lookup yields CDR1 MNHEY and CDR2 SVGEGT. The CDR3 region has the DNA TGTGCCAGCAGAATTTGGCAGGGCGAGCTGTTTTTT. Translated, it gives CASRIWQGELFF.

This clonotype was counted only a few times. This chain links TRBV7-8 with TRBJ1-5, with a possible D match to TRBD1 (6 bases). CDR1 is SGHVS and CDR2 is FQNEAQ in the germline V gene. Trimming took 2 bases from V and 6 from J, leaving 14 bases between them. The CDR3 is 15 residues long. CDR3 nucleotides: TGTGCCAGCAGCTTAAGTGGGGGGGGCGCTCAGCCCCAGCATTTT. Protein: CASSLSGGGAQPQHF. The whole variable domain, remainder taken from reference TRBV7-8 and TRBJ1-5, is GAGVSQSPRYKVAKRGQDVALRCDPISGHVSLFWYQQALGQGPEFLTYFQNEAQLDKSGLPSDRFFAERPEGSVSTLKIQRTQQEDSAVYLCASSLSGGGAQPQHFGDGTRLSIL.

At least ten counts were recorded for this clonotype. V and J are TRBV6-6 and TRBJ1-2; maybe TRBD1 (6 bases). V was cut by 0 bases and J by 10 bases, with 12 bases left in between. CDR1 and CDR2 (germline): MNHNY, SVGAGI (reference sequence). The CDR3 contains 13 residues. CDR3 protein: CASSYSQGKDYTF. The CDR3, as DNA: TGTGCCAGCAGTTACTCACAGGGAAAAGACTACACCTTC.

This clonotype was counted a few times. The rearrangement links TRBV7-2 to TRBJ2-1, with 7 bases matching TRBD1. From germline, CDR1 is SGHTA and CDR2 FQGNSA. The V and J ends lost 4 bases and 0 bases, in that order; junction bases with no gene match: 9. This CDR3 comprises 17 residues. For the CDR3, the DNA is TGTGCCAGCAGCTCCCCGGACAGGTACAGCTCCTACAATGAGCAGTTCTTC. Encoded protein: CASSSPDRYSSYNEQFF. Full variable domain (rest looked up from reference TRBV7-2 and TRBJ2-1): GAGVSQSPSNKVTEKGKDVELRCDPISGHTALYWYRQSLGQGLEFLIYFQGNSAPDKSGLPSDRFSAERTGGSVSTLTIQRTQQEDSAVYLCASSSPDRYSSYNEQFFGPGTRLTVL.

The table lists this clonotype with many counts. This chain links TRBV29-1 with TRBJ2-2, with D possibly TRBD1 on 5 matching bases. Germline CDR1 reads SQVTM; CDR2 reads ANQGSEA. V was clipped by 0 bases and J by 8 bases, with 7 bases between them. This CDR3 is 12 amino acids long. DNA of the CDR3: TGCAGCGTTGAAGAAGGGGTTGGGGAGCTGTTTTTT. Amino acid sequence: CSVEEGVGELFF.

This clonotype was observed a handful of times. The rearrangement links TRBV7-2 to TRBJ2-3, with D unclear. Germline V lookup: CDR1 SGHTA, CDR2 FQGNSA. Trimming cost V 1 base and J 0 bases, with 8 bases left between them. This CDR3 has 15 residues. Here the CDR3 reads CASSLERVSTDTQYF. CDR3 in DNA: TGTGCCAGCAGCTTAGAGCGAGTTAGCACAGATACGCAGTATTTT.

This clonotype was recorded many times. The chain couples TRBV6-2 or TRBV6-3 to TRBJ2-3, with 8 bases that match TRBD1. V lost 6 bases, J lost 2 bases, and 4 bases stayed unmatched. Germline CDR1 MNHEY, CDR2 SVGEGT. The CDR3 totals 14 residues. CDR3 protein: CASREDRVTDTQYF. CDR3 DNA sequence: TGTGCCAGCAGAGAGGACAGGGTCACAGATACGCAGTATTTT.

The sample holds many counts of this clonotype. This chain uses TRBV2 with TRBJ2-1; TRBD2 agrees at 7 bases. J was trimmed by 8 bases and V by 10 bases; bases with no gene match: 14. CDR3 length: 14 residues. Germline assignment: CDR1 SNHLY and CDR2 FYNNEI. This chain's CDR3 is CANKRGLGNDEQFF. The CDR3 DNA follows: TGTGCCAATAAGCGGGGCTTGGGGAACGATGAGCAGTTCTTC.

This clonotype has only a few counts. The chain combines TRBV20-1 with TRBJ2-1; D is possibly TRBD1 (6 bases). Germline V gives CDR1 DFQATT, CDR2 SNEGSKA (reference sequence). Between the trimmed V and J ends, which lost 6 bases and 3 bases, there was a span of 18 bases. CDR3 size: 15 residues. Here the CDR3 reads CSAAADRRYYNEQFF. CDR3 bases: TGCAGTGCCGCCGCGGACAGACGTTACTACAATGAGCAGTTCTTC.

The chain recombines TRBV10-3 with TRBJ2-5; TRBD1 matches 7 bases. Germline loops: CDR1 ENHRY, CDR2 SYGVKD. The CDR3 runs to 13 residues. V was pared by 8 bases and J by 5 bases, with 8 bases of the junction left unmatched. The DNA of the CDR3 is TGTGCCATCTCCCAGACAGGGATGGAGACCCAGTACTTC. Translating it yields CAISQTGMETQYF.